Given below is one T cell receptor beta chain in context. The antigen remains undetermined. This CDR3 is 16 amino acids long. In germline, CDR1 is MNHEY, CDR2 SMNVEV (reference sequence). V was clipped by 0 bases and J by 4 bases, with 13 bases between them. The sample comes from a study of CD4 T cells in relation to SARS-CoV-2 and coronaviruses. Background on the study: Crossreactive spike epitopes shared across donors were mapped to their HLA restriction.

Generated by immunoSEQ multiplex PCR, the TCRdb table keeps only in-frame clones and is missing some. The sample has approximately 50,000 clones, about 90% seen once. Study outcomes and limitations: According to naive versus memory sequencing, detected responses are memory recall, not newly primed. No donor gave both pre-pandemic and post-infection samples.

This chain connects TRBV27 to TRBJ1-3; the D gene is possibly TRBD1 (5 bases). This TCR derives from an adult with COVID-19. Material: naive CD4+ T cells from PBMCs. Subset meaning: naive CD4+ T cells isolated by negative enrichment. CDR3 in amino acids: CASSLSAGWGGNTIYF. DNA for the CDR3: TGTGCCAGCAGTTTATCAGCGGGATGGGGCGGAAACACCATATATTTT.